These 10 T cell receptor beta chains were all obtained from the same sample, sequenced in a study of CD8 T cells in ankylosing spondylitis. MiXCR was run by TCRdb on the 5' RACE reads, yielding one entry per CDR3 protein. The sample includes 180,000 or so distinct CDR3 sequences, roughly 10% of them seen just once. The sequencing sample was made of blood, either unsorted or a sorted T cell fraction (not recorded which). Every receptor here comes from a male donor with ankylosing spondylitis or in good health (not recorded which).

At least ten counts were recorded for this clonotype. This chain links TRBV6-5 with TRBJ1-4; no firm D call. The CDR3 extends over 14 amino acids. CDR1 and CDR2 (germline): MNHEY, SVGAGI. Trimming pared 2 bases from V and 5 bases from J, leaving 9 bases between. This CDR3 reads CASSYGPANEKLFF. CDR3 DNA: TGTGCCAGCAGTTACGGTCCCGCAAATGAAAAACTGTTTTTT.

The V call is TRBV19, the J call TRBJ2-1; 12 bases are shared with TRBD2. Germline values: CDR1 LNHDA, CDR2 SQIVND (reference sequence). There are 15 residues in the CDR3. With V trimmed by 5 bases and J by 3 bases, 2 bases remained unmatched. The CDR3 coding sequence is TGTGCCAGTAGTGAGACTAGCGGGAGCTACAATGAGCAGTTCTTC. As protein: CASSETSGSYNEQFF. The full variable domain, rest sourced from reference TRBV19 and TRBJ2-1, is DGGITQSPKYLFRKEGQNVTLSCEQNLNHDAMYWYRQDPGQGLRLIYYSQIVNDFQKGDIAEGYSVSREKKESFPLTVTSAQKNPTAFYLCASSETSGSYNEQFFGPGTRLTVL.

This clonotype has ten or more counts. The rearrangement links TRBV12-3 or TRBV12-4 to TRBJ1-5; unclear D gene. CDR3 length: 16 amino acids. V was shortened by 4 bases and J by 2 bases, with 15 bases between the two germline ends. CDR3 DNA: TGTGCCAGCAGTTACCAAGGTAATTGGGGCAATCAGCCCCAGCATTTT. It yields the protein CASSYQGNWGNQPQHF.

This clonotype came up many times. The gene calls are TRBV29-1 and TRBJ2-1; D is perhaps TRBD1 (6 bases). The CDR3 has 13 amino acids. Looked up from germline, CDR1 is SQVTM and CDR2 is ANQGSEA. Trimming shortened V by 6 bases and J by 6 bases, and 15 bases separated the two germline ends. CDR3 residues: CSVPGAGVNEQFF. CDR3 sequence (DNA): TGCAGCGTCCCTGGAGCAGGGGTCAATGAGCAGTTCTTC.

This clonotype was seen ten or more times. This rearrangement joins TRBV5-1 to TRBJ1-2; D is ambiguous. Trimming removed 0 bases from V and 5 bases from J, with 11 bases in between. The CDR3 length is 14 residues. The germline V gene encodes CDR1 SGHRS and CDR2 YFSETQ. CDR3 DNA: TGCGCCAGCAGCTTGGCGGACGGAGATTATGGCTACACCTTC. Protein product: CASSLADGDYGYTF.

This clonotype was seen repeatedly, ten times or more. V is TRBV12-3 or TRBV12-4 and J is TRBJ1-5; D is uncertain. Trimming pared 5 bases from V and 8 bases from J, leaving 13 bases between. The CDR3 is 13 residues long. This CDR3 is CASSSNSVEPQHF. The CDR3 coding sequence is TGTGCCAGCAGTAGTAACTCAGTGGAGCCCCAGCATTTT.

About this clonotype itself: A read error may be the cause here, since a much bigger clone is one base away. This sequence joins TRBV5-1 and TRBJ2-5, with D possibly being TRBD2 (7 bases). The V gene's germline CDR1 is SGHRS and CDR2 YFSETQ. The CDR3 length is 14 residues. The CDR3 loop reads CASSGGGSQGTQYF. The CDR3 DNA reads TGCGCCAGCAGCGGGGGGGGCAGTCAAGGGACCCAGTACTTC.

The table lists this clonotype with many counts. This chain joins TRBV4-3 and TRBJ1-6; D is possibly TRBD1 (5 bases). CDR3 length: 15 residues. V lost 0 bases and J lost 13, with 16 bases in between. CDR1 and CDR2 from the germline V gene are LGHNA and YSLEER. CDR3 DNA: TGCGCCAGCAGCCAAGATCTCACAGGTTCGGACCCCCTCCACTTT. It encodes CASSQDLTGSDPLHF.

The chain recombines TRBV2 with TRBJ2-7; 7 positions agree with TRBD1. CDR1 is SNHLY and CDR2 is FYNNEI in the germline V gene. The CDR3 is 12 amino acids. After removal of 8 bases from V and 3 bases from J, the junction contained 4 bases not matched to a gene. In DNA, the CDR3 is TGTGCCAGCGCCAGGACAGGCTACGAGCAGTACTTC. This encodes CASARTGYEQYF.

This clonotype was found many times. The V call is TRBV20-1, the J call TRBJ2-2; 7 bases map to TRBD1. The CDR3 is 17 amino acids. Germline CDR1 DFQATT, CDR2 SNEGSKA (reference sequence). V dropped 6 bases and J dropped 0; count of bases not matched to a gene: 13. The CDR3 here is CSASDRVLTPNTGELFF. The DNA of the CDR3 is TGCAGTGCCAGCGACAGGGTATTAACCCCGAACACCGGGGAGCTGTTTTTT.